The entry below describes one T cell receptor (beta chain). What it binds is not known. Unique molecular identifiers were carried by the TCR beta cDNA libraries. Each CDR3 protein gets one entry after TCRdb re-called the PCR reads with MiXCR. The data contain 750,000 to 950,000 distinct CDR3 sequences, 40% to 55% of them singletons. The CDR3 contains 15 residues. Germline V gives CDR1 SGHRS, CDR2 YFSETQ. The J segment lost 9 bases and the V segment lost 7 bases, leaving 8 bases of the junction unmatched. The data were taken from a study of post-analysis software for immune sequencing data. Study-level results: Among four or five TRBV segments more frequent in patients than controls were TRBV5-6, TRBV5-1 and TRBV20-1. Among multiple sclerosis patients, normalized Chao1 diversity was significantly below that of controls.

The sequence was obtained from a girl between 10 and 17 years old with multiple sclerosis. Sequenced sample: blood. The chain joins TRBV5-1 to TRBJ2-3; TRBD2 matches at 16 bases. The CDR3 spells CASSGTSGRAGTQYF. In nucleotides, the CDR3 is TGCGCCAGCTCCGGGACTAGCGGGAGGGCCGGCACGCAGTATTTT. The variable domain in full, with the rest retrieved from reference TRBV5-1 and TRBJ2-3, is KAGVTQTPRYLIKTRGQQVTLSCSPISGHRSVSWYQQTPGQGLQFLFEYFSETQRNKGNFPGRFSGRQFSNSRSEMNVSTLELGDSALYLCASSGTSGRAGTQYFGPGTRLTVL.